This T cell receptor (beta chain) was recorded in a study of blood T cell repertoires in COVID-19. Study in general: The United States, Italy and Spain were the sources of the acute and convalescent COVID-19 samples. PBMCs, B-cell-depleted T cells, or T cells were the source of the cDNA or gDNA that made up the material.

Sequencing was performed with immunoSEQ multiplex PCR; in TCRdb, only in-frame clones are kept and a portion is missing. The sample has under 75,000 clones; roughly 70% are singletons. This CDR3 is built from 14 residues. The germline gives CDR1 MRHNA, CDR2 SNTAGT. Deletions cut 4 bases from V and 1 base from J, with 9 bases between. This clone was picked up a small number of times. This TCR was sampled from a man aged 55 to 70 with acute or convalescent COVID-19. The sequencing sample was made of peripheral blood. The chain uses TRBV6-4 and TRBJ2-3, with D unresolved. CDR3 sequence (DNA): TGTGCCAGCAGTGCGGTATTGGGCACAGATACGCAGTATTTT. Residues: CASSAVLGTDTQYF.